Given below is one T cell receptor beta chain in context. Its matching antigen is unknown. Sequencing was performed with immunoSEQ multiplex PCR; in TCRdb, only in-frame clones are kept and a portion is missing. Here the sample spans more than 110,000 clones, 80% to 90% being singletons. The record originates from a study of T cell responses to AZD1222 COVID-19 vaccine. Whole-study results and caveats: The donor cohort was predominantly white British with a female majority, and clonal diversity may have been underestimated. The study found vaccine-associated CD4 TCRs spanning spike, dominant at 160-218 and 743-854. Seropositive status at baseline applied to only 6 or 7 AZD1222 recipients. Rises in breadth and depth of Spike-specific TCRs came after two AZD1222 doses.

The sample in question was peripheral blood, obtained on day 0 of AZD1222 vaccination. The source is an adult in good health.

CDR3 in amino acids: CASSQASVRTGSPLHF. CDR3 bases: TGTGCCAGCAGCCAAGCATCCGTCCGGACGGGTTCACCCCTCCACTTT. The chain is built from TRBV3-1 (or the pseudogene TRBV3-2) and TRBJ1-6; D gene ambiguous. Germline CDR1 reads LGHDT; CDR2 reads YNNKEL (reference sequence). Trimming removed 1 base at V and 9 bases at J, with 16 bases between. This CDR3 has 16 residues.